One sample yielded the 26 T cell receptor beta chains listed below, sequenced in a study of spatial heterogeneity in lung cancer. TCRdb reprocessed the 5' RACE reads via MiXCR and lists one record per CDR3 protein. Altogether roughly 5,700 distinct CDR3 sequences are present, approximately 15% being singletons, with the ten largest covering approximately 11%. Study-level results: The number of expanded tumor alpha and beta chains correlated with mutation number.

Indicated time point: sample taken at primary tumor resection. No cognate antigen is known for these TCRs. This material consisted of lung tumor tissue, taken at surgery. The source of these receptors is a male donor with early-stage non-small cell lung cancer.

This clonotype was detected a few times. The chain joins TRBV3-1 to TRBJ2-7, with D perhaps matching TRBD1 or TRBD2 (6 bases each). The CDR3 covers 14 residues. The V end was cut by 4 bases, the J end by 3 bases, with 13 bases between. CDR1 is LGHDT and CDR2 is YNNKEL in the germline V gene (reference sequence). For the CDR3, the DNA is TGTGCCAGCAGCCTGGGGGGACACCTCTACGAGCAGTACTTC. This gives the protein CASSLGGHLYEQYF.

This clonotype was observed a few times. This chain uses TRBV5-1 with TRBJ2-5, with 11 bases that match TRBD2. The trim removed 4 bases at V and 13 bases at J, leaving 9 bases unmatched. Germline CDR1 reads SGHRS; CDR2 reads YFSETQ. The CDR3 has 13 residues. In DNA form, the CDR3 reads TGCGCCAGCAGCACCATCGTCGGACTAGCGGGGTACTTC. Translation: CASSTIVGLAGYF.

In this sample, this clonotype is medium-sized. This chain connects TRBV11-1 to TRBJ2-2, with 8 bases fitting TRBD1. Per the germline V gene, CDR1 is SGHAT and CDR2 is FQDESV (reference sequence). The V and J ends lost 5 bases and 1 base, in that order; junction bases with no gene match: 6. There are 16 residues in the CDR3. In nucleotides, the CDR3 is TGTGCCAGCAGCCGGGGGACAGGAGGGAACACCGGGGAGCTGTTTTTT. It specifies CASSRGTGGNTGELFF.

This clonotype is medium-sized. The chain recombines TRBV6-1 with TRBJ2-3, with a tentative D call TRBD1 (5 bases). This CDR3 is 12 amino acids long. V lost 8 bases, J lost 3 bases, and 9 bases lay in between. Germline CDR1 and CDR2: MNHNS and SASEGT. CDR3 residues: CASERTTDTQYF. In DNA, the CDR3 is TGTGCCAGCGAGAGGACAACAGATACGCAGTATTTT.

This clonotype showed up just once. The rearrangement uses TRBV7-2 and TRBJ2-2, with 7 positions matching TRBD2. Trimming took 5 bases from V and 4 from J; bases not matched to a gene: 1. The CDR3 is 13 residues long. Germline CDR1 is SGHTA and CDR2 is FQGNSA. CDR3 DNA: TGTGCCAGCAGCCCGGGGGGCACCGGGGAGCTGTTTTTT. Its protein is CASSPGGTGELFF.

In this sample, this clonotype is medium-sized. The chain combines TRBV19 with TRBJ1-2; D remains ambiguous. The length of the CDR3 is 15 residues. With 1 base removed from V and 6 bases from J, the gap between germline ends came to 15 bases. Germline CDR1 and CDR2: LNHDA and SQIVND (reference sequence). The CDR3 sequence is CASSIVGRSLDGYTF. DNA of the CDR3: TGTGCCAGTAGTATAGTTGGCAGGTCCTTGGATGGCTACACCTTC.

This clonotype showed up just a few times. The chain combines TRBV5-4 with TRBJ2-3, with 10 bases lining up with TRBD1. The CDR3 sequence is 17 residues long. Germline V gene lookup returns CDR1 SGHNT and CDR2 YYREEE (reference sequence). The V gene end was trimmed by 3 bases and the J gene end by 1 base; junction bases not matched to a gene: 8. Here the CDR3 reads CASSSSRDRGGTDTQYF. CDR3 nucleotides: TGTGCCAGCAGCTCGTCCCGGGACAGGGGCGGCACAGATACGCAGTATTTT.

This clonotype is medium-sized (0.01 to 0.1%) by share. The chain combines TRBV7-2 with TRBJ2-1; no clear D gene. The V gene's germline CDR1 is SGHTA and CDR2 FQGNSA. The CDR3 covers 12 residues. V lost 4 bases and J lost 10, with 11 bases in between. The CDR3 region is CASSYRLTEQFF. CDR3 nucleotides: TGTGCCAGCAGCTACAGACTGACAGAGCAGTTCTTC.

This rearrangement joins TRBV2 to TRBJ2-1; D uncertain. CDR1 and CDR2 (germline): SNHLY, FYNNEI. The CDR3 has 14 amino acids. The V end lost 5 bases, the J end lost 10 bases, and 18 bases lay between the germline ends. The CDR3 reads CASSFSRQVDEQFF. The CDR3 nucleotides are TGTGCCAGCAGTTTTTCTAGGCAGGTCGACGAGCAGTTCTTC.

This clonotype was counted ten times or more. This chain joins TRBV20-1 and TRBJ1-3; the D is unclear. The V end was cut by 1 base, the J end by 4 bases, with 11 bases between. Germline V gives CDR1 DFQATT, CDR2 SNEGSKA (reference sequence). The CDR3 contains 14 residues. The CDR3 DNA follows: TGCAGTGCTAGAGGGGGAGGGAACGGAAACACCATATATTTT. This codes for CSARGGGNGNTIYF.

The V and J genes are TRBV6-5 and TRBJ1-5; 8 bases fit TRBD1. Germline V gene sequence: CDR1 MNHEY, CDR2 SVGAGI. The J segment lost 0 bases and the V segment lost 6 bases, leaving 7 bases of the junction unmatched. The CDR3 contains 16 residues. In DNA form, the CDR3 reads TGTGCCAGCAGAAGGACAGGGTTTTCTAGCAATCAGCCCCAGCATTTT. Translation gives CASRRTGFSSNQPQHF.

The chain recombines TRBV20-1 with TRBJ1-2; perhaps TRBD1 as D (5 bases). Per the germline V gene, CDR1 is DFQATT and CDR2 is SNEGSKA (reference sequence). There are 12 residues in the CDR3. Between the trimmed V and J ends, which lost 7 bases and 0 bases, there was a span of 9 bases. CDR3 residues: CSVTVANYGYTF. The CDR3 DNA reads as TGCAGTGTGACAGTCGCTAACTATGGCTACACCTTC.

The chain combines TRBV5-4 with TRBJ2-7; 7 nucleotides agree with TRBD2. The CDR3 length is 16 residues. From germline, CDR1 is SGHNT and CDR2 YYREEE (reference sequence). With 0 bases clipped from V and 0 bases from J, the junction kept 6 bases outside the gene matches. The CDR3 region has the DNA TGTGCCAGCAGCTTGGCCGCTAGCGGAAACTCCTACGAGCAGTACTTC. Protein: CASSLAASGNSYEQYF. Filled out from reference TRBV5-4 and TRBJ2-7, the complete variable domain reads ETGVTQSPTHLIKTRGQQVTLRCSSQSGHNTVSWYQQALGQGPQFIFQYYREEENGRGNFPPRFSGLQFPNYSSELNVNALELDDSALYLCASSLAASGNSYEQYFGPGTRLTVT.

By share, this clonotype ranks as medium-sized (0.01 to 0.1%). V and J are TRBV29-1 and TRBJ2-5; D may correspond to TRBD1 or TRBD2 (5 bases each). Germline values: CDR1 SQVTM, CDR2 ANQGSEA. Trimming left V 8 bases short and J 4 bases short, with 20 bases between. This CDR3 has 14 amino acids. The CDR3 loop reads CSFSPGPSTETQYF. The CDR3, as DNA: TGCAGCTTTTCTCCGGGACCCAGCACAGAGACCCAGTACTTC.

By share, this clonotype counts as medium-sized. CDR3 region: CASSQDPGGSNEKLFF. CDR3 nucleotides: TGTGCCAGCAGCCAAGATCCAGGGGGGAGTAATGAAAAACTGTTTTTT. The V and J genes are TRBV14 and TRBJ1-4, with 7 bases matching TRBD1. The V segment lost 0 bases and the J segment 4 bases; nucleotides outside the gene matches: 5. The CDR3 runs 16 residues. The germline CDR1 and CDR2 sequences are SGHDN and FVKESK.

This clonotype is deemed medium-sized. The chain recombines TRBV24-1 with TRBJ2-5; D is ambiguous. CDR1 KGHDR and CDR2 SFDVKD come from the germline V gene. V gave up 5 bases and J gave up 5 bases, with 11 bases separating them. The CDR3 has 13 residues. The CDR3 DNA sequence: TGTGCCACCAGTGTAGGTACGGGTGAGACCCAGTACTTC. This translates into CATSVGTGETQYF.

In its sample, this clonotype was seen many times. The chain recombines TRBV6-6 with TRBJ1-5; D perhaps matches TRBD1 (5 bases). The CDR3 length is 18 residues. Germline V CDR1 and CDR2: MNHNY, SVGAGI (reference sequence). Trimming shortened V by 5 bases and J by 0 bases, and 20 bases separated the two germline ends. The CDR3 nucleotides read TGTGCCAGCAGTCCCGGGGGAATGGCTCAAAATAGCAATCAGCCCCAGCATTTT. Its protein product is CASSPGGMAQNSNQPQHF.

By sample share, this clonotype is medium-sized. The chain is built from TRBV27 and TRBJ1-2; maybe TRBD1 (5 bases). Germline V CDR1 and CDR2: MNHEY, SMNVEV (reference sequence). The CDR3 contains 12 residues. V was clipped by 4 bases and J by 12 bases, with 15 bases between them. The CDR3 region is CASSSWGLPNTF. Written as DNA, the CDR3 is TGTGCCAGCAGTTCCTGGGGCCTGCCCAACACCTTC.

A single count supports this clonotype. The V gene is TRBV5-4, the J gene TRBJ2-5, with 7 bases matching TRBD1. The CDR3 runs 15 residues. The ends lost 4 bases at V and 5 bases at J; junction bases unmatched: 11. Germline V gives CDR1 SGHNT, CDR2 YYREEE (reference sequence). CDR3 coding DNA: TGTGCCAGCAGCCAGGGGGAGATATCCACCGAGACCCAGTACTTC. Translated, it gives CASSQGEISTETQYF.

The CDR3 spells CASSARGVSTDETQYF. The CDR3 DNA reads TGTGCCAGCAGTGCCCGTGGGGTCTCCACTGACGAGACCCAGTACTTC. V gene TRBV2 combines with J gene TRBJ2-5; D ambiguous. Trimming cost V 4 bases and J 5 bases, with 20 bases left between them. This CDR3 contains 16 residues. Looked up from germline, CDR1 is SNHLY and CDR2 is FYNNEI.

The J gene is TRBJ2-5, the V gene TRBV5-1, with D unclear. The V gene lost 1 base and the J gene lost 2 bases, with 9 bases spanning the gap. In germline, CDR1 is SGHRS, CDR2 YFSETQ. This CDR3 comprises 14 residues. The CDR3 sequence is CASSLIGQQETQYF. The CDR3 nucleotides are TGCGCCAGCAGCTTGATTGGTCAGCAAGAGACCCAGTACTTC.

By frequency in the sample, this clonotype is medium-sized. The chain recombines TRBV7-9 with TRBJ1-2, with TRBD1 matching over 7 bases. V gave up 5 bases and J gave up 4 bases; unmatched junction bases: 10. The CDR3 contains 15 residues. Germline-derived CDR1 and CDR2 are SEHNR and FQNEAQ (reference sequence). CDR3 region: CASSEAGQELYGYTF. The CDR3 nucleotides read TGTGCCAGCAGCGAAGCCGGACAGGAGCTCTATGGCTACACCTTC.

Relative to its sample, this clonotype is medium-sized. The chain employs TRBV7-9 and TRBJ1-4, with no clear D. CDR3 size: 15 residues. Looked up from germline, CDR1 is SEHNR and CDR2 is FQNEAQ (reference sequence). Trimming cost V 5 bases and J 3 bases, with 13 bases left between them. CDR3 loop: CASSLMREANEKLFF. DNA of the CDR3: TGTGCCAGCAGCCTAATGAGGGAAGCTAATGAAAAACTGTTTTTT.

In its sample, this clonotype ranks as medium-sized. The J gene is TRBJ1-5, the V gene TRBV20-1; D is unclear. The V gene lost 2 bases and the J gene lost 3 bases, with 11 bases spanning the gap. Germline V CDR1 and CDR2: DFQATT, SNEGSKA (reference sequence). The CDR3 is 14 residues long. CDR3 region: CSARKGTYNQPQHF. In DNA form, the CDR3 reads TGCAGTGCTAGAAAAGGAACTTACAATCAGCCCCAGCATTTT.

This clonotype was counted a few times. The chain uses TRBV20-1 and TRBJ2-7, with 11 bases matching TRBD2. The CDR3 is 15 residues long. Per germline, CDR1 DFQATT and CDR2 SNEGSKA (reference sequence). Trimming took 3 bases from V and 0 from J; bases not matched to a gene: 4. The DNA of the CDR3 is TGCAGTGCTAGTACTAGCGGGGGCCCCTCCTACGAGCAGTACTTC. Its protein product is CSASTSGGPSYEQYF.

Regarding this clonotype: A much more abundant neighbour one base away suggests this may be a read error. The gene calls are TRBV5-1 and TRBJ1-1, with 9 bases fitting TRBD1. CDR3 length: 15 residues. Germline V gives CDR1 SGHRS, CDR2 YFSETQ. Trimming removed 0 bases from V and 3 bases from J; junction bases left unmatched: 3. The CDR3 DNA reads TGCGCCAGCAGCTTGGCCGGGACAGGGTACACTGAAGCTTTCTTT. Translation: CASSLAGTGYTEAFF.